The clone carrying this TCR beta chain has only one observation. This specimen comes from a study of control samples from healthy donors and cancer patients. This CDR3 contains 14 residues. The V gene's germline CDR1 is SGHTS and CDR2 YDEGEE. The ends were cut back, 4 bases at V and 2 bases at J, with 12 bases in the middle. Sequencing used immunoSEQ multiplex PCR; TCRdb keeps in-frame clones, though not all of them. This table has about 22,000 clones, around 83% appearing once. Sequencing was carried out using PBMCs. The genes are TRBV5-8 and TRBJ1-1; D remains unclear. The TCR sequence derives from a man aged 55 to 70 with head and neck cancer. The CDR3 is CASSRGRVNTEAFF. The CDR3 DNA follows: TGTGCCAGCAGCAGAGGACGGGTAAACACTGAAGCTTTCTTT.